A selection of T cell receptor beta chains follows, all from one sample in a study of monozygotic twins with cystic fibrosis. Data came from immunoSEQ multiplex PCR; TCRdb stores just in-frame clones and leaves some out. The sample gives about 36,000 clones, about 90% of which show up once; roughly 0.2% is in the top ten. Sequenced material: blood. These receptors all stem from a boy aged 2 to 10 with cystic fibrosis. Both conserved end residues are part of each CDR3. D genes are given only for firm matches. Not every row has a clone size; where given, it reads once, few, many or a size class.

CDR3nt: TGTGCCAGCAGCCCTCTTGACCGGGGAGATACGCAGTATTTT
CDR3aa: CASSPLDRGDTQYF
j_gene: TRBJ2-3
v_gene: TRBV11-2
abundance: -
d_gene: -

CDR3nt: TGTGCCAGCAGCGGAGGGGAATTGTCCCCGGGGTACGAGCAGTACTTC
CDR3aa: CASSGGELSPGYEQYF
j_gene: TRBJ2-7
v_gene: TRBV9
abundance: -
d_gene: -

CDR3nt: TGTGCCAGCAGCAGGTGGGGGCAGGGGAACTATGGCTACACCTTC
CDR3aa: CASSRWGQGNYGYTF
j_gene: TRBJ1-2
v_gene: TRBV13
abundance: -
d_gene: -

CDR3nt: TGTGCCAGAAGCCGTCCCCGACAGGGCCAGCGTCTCTACAATGAGCAGTTCTTC
CDR3aa: CARSRPRQGQRLYNEQFF
j_gene: TRBJ2-1
v_gene: TRBV5-3
abundance: -
d_gene: TRBD1

CDR3nt: TGTGCCACCAGCAGAGTCGGGGAGGGAACGAACTATGGCTACACCTTC
CDR3aa: CATSRVGEGTNYGYTF
j_gene: TRBJ1-2
v_gene: TRBV15
abundance: few
d_gene: -

CDR3nt: TGCGCCAGCAGCCACCCCTCAATGAGTAGGGGGCCAAGCTCTGGAAACACCATATATTTT
CDR3aa: CASSHPSMSRGPSSGNTIYF
j_gene: TRBJ1-3
v_gene: TRBV4-1
abundance: -
d_gene: TRBD1

CDR3nt: TGTGCCAGCAGCGTAGAAGGGACTAATGAAAAACTGTTTTTT
CDR3aa: CASSVEGTNEKLFF
j_gene: TRBJ1-4
v_gene: TRBV9
abundance: -
d_gene: -

CDR3nt: TGTGCCAGCAGCGAAGACAGGGGGCTTGGCTACACCTTC
CDR3aa: CASSEDRGLGYTF
j_gene: TRBJ1-2
v_gene: TRBV2
abundance: -
d_gene: TRBD1

CDR3nt: TGTGCCAGCAGCACCGGACAGGGGGACTATGGCTACACCTTC
CDR3aa: CASSTGQGDYGYTF
j_gene: TRBJ1-2
v_gene: TRBV7-9
abundance: -
d_gene: TRBD1

CDR3nt: TGTGCCAGCAGCCAAGTAGGGGGGATGAACACTGAAGCTTTCTTT
CDR3aa: CASSQVGGMNTEAFF
j_gene: TRBJ1-1
v_gene: TRBV14
abundance: -
d_gene: -

CDR3nt: TGTGCTAGTGGTTTGGTTTGGCAAGCGGGGGGCTCTAGCACAGATACGCAGTATTTT
CDR3aa: CASGLVWQAGGSSTDTQYF
j_gene: TRBJ2-3
v_gene: TRBV12-5
abundance: -
d_gene: TRBD2

CDR3nt: TGTGCCAGCAGCCCGGGCAAAATGAACACTGAAGCTTTCTTT
CDR3aa: CASSPGKMNTEAFF
j_gene: TRBJ1-1
v_gene: TRBV25-1
abundance: -
d_gene: -

CDR3nt: TGTGCCAGCAGTTTATCAGGGGCCAGCCCGACGGGCTACACCTTC
CDR3aa: CASSLSGASPTGYTF
j_gene: TRBJ1-2
v_gene: TRBV27
abundance: once
d_gene: -

CDR3nt: TGTGCCAGCAGCTTAGAGGCAGCGGCGGGGGGGCCGGAGACCCAGTACTTC
CDR3aa: CASSLEAAAGGPETQYF
j_gene: TRBJ2-5
v_gene: TRBV7-6
abundance: -
d_gene: TRBD2

CDR3nt: TGTGCTAGTGGGCCCGAAGGGAACACTGAAGCTTTCTTT
CDR3aa: CASGPEGNTEAFF
j_gene: TRBJ1-1
v_gene: TRBV12-5
abundance: -
d_gene: -

CDR3nt: TGTGCCAGCAGCGTAGGGGGGGAATCTCAAGAGACCCAGTACTTC
CDR3aa: CASSVGGESQETQYF
j_gene: TRBJ2-5
v_gene: TRBV9
abundance: -
d_gene: -

CDR3nt: TGTGCCAGCAGCCCCATAGCGGGGGGGCCTAGTGAGCAGTTCTTC
CDR3aa: CASSPIAGGPSEQFF
j_gene: TRBJ2-1
v_gene: TRBV7-9
abundance: -
d_gene: TRBD2

CDR3nt: TGTGCCAGCAGCCCCTGGCAGGGGAACACTGAAGCTTTCTTT
CDR3aa: CASSPWQGNTEAFF
j_gene: TRBJ1-1
v_gene: TRBV9
abundance: once
d_gene: -

CDR3nt: TGCAGTGCTCGGGACAGGTATGGCTACACCTTC
CDR3aa: CSARDRYGYTF
j_gene: TRBJ1-2
v_gene: TRBV20-1
abundance: once
d_gene: TRBD1

CDR3nt: TGTGCCAGCAGTTACGCAGGGTTCGTGACTGAAGCTTTCTTT
CDR3aa: CASSYAGFVTEAFF
j_gene: TRBJ1-1
v_gene: TRBV6-6
abundance: -
d_gene: -

CDR3nt: TGTGCCAGCTCACCGAAGTGGGGGACAGATACGCAGTATTTT
CDR3aa: CASSPKWGTDTQYF
j_gene: TRBJ2-3
v_gene: TRBV18
abundance: -
d_gene: -

CDR3nt: TGTGCCAGCAGCTCATTTCGTGAGCGACAAGAGACCCAGTACTTC
CDR3aa: CASSSFRERQETQYF
j_gene: TRBJ2-5
v_gene: TRBV11-3
abundance: -
d_gene: -

CDR3nt: TGTGCCAGTAGAGACACCCGGAACACTGAAGCTTTCTTT
CDR3aa: CASRDTRNTEAFF
j_gene: TRBJ1-1
v_gene: TRBV7-9
abundance: -
d_gene: -

CDR3nt: TGTGCCAGCAGCCAAGAAGGTCTAGCGGGGGGGCTTGGGCAGTTCTTC
CDR3aa: CASSQEGLAGGLGQFF
j_gene: TRBJ2-1
v_gene: TRBV4-2
abundance: -
d_gene: TRBD2

CDR3nt: TGTGCCAGCAGCTATGGTACGCAGTATTTT
CDR3aa: CASSYGTQYF
j_gene: TRBJ2-3
v_gene: TRBV7-9
abundance: -
d_gene: -

CDR3nt: TGCAGCGTTGACCGAGATACGCAGTATTTT
CDR3aa: CSVDRDTQYF
j_gene: TRBJ2-3
v_gene: TRBV29-1
abundance: -
d_gene: -

CDR3nt: TGTGCCAGCTCACCACCCAACTCACTGTCGGAAGCTTTCTTT
CDR3aa: CASSPPNSLSEAFF
j_gene: TRBJ1-1
v_gene: TRBV18
abundance: -
d_gene: -

CDR3nt: TGCGCCAGCAGCTGGAGGACTAGCGGACTCACAGATACGCAGTATTTT
CDR3aa: CASSWRTSGLTDTQYF
j_gene: TRBJ2-3
v_gene: TRBV5-1
abundance: -
d_gene: TRBD2

CDR3nt: TGTGCCAGCAGCTTAGCCACAGGGAGTGGCTATGGCTACACCTTC
CDR3aa: CASSLATGSGYGYTF
j_gene: TRBJ1-2
v_gene: TRBV7-9
abundance: -
d_gene: -

CDR3nt: TGTGCCAGCAGTTACGGACAACCACCCCAAGAGACCCAGTACTTC
CDR3aa: CASSYGQPPQETQYF
j_gene: TRBJ2-5
v_gene: TRBV2
abundance: -
d_gene: -

CDR3nt: TGTGCCAGTAGTGGACAGGGCTTGAACACTGAAGCTTTCTTT
CDR3aa: CASSGQGLNTEAFF
j_gene: TRBJ1-1
v_gene: TRBV19
abundance: -
d_gene: TRBD1

CDR3nt: TGCGCCAGCAGTCTCCGGGACAGGGGGCGCCGGGAGCTGTTTTTT
CDR3aa: CASSLRDRGRRELFF
j_gene: TRBJ2-2
v_gene: TRBV5-1
abundance: -
d_gene: TRBD1

CDR3nt: TGTGCCAGCAGCTCCGCAGGGTTTCTCTATGGCTACACCTTC
CDR3aa: CASSSAGFLYGYTF
j_gene: TRBJ1-2
v_gene: TRBV5-6
abundance: -
d_gene: -

CDR3nt: TGTGCCATCAGTGCGAACTGGGGGCATCAGCCCCAGCATTTT
CDR3aa: CAISANWGHQPQHF
j_gene: TRBJ1-5
v_gene: TRBV10-3
abundance: -
d_gene: -

CDR3nt: TGTGCCACCAGCAGAGATCCCATGACAGATACGCAGTATTTT
CDR3aa: CATSRDPMTDTQYF
j_gene: TRBJ2-3
v_gene: TRBV15
abundance: -
d_gene: -

CDR3nt: TGTGCCAGCAGCCCCGACACAATCACAGATACGCAGTATTTT
CDR3aa: CASSPDTITDTQYF
j_gene: TRBJ2-3
v_gene: TRBV5-8
abundance: -
d_gene: -

CDR3nt: TGCGCCAGCAGTCTACGGCAGTCGGGCGATATGAACACTGAAGCTTTCTTT
CDR3aa: CASSLRQSGDMNTEAFF
j_gene: TRBJ1-1
v_gene: TRBV10-2
abundance: -
d_gene: -

CDR3nt: TGTGCCAGCAGCTTAGAACAGGGTTGGTATCACGGTCAGCCCCAGCATTTT
CDR3aa: CASSLEQGWYHGQPQHF
j_gene: TRBJ1-5
v_gene: TRBV7-2
abundance: -
d_gene: -

CDR3nt: TGCAGCGTTGAACCGGGAGCCTCTCTCGAGACCCAGTACTTC
CDR3aa: CSVEPGASLETQYF
j_gene: TRBJ2-5
v_gene: TRBV29-1
abundance: -
d_gene: -

CDR3nt: TGCGCCAGCAGCCAAGAATTGGGGGCTTCCTACGAGCAGTACTTC
CDR3aa: CASSQELGASYEQYF
j_gene: TRBJ2-7
v_gene: TRBV4-3
abundance: -
d_gene: -

CDR3nt: TGTGCCAGCAGCCTGGACAGATTAGGGTCTGGAAACACCATATATTTT
CDR3aa: CASSLDRLGSGNTIYF
j_gene: TRBJ1-3
v_gene: TRBV7-6
abundance: -
d_gene: -

CDR3nt: TGTGCCAGCAGCTGGGGGAGTGGGGCCAACGTCCTGACTTTC
CDR3aa: CASSWGSGANVLTF
j_gene: TRBJ2-6
v_gene: TRBV11-2
abundance: -
d_gene: -

CDR3nt: TGTGCCAGCAGCTATATACCGTTGGGCAATGGCTACACCTTC
CDR3aa: CASSYIPLGNGYTF
j_gene: TRBJ1-2
v_gene: TRBV7-9
abundance: -
d_gene: -

CDR3nt: TGTGCCACCAGCGCCGGACGGCAGGGTATCGACAATGAGCAGTTCTTC
CDR3aa: CATSAGRQGIDNEQFF
j_gene: TRBJ2-1
v_gene: TRBV15
abundance: -
d_gene: -

CDR3nt: TGTGCCAGTAGTATACGCACGGGGATCAATAATGAAAAACTGTTTTTT
CDR3aa: CASSIRTGINNEKLFF
j_gene: TRBJ1-4
v_gene: TRBV19
abundance: -
d_gene: -

CDR3nt: TGTGCCAGCAGCCCAGACAGGGCGGGCTATGGCTACACCTTC
CDR3aa: CASSPDRAGYGYTF
j_gene: TRBJ1-2
v_gene: TRBV27
abundance: -
d_gene: TRBD1

CDR3nt: TGTGCCAGCAGTTTACTAGGACAGGGAGTCGACACTGAAGCTTTCTTT
CDR3aa: CASSLLGQGVDTEAFF
j_gene: TRBJ1-1
v_gene: TRBV27
abundance: -
d_gene: TRBD1

CDR3nt: TGCGCCAGCAGCTTGCTCTTAGGGGGCAACTCTGAAGCTTTCTTT
CDR3aa: CASSLLLGGNSEAFF
j_gene: TRBJ1-1
v_gene: TRBV5-1
abundance: -
d_gene: TRBD1

CDR3nt: TGTGCCAGCAGCTTAGGACAGGGGGCCTTCTACGAGCAGTACTTC
CDR3aa: CASSLGQGAFYEQYF
j_gene: TRBJ2-7
v_gene: TRBV11-2
abundance: -
d_gene: TRBD1

CDR3nt: TGTGCCAGCAGCGTAGCGCAGGGATTTATGAGCTCCTACAATGAGCAGTTCTTC
CDR3aa: CASSVAQGFMSSYNEQFF
j_gene: TRBJ2-1
v_gene: TRBV9
abundance: -
d_gene: -

CDR3nt: TGTGCCAGCAGCGTAGGGACAGGGGGCGCAAAGGGCACTGAAGCTTTCTTT
CDR3aa: CASSVGTGGAKGTEAFF
j_gene: TRBJ1-1
v_gene: TRBV9
abundance: -
d_gene: TRBD1

CDR3nt: TGCGCCAGCAGCCCTGGACTAGCGGGGGGGATCAATGAGCAGTTCTTC
CDR3aa: CASSPGLAGGINEQFF
j_gene: TRBJ2-1
v_gene: TRBV5-1
abundance: -
d_gene: TRBD2

CDR3nt: TGCGCCAGCAGCCCCGGGACAGGGGGCGCGCTGACTGAAGCTTTCTTT
CDR3aa: CASSPGTGGALTEAFF
j_gene: TRBJ1-1
v_gene: TRBV5-1
abundance: once
d_gene: TRBD1

CDR3nt: TGTGCCAGCAGCGTTAGTCCCTATAATTCACCCCTCCACTTT
CDR3aa: CASSVSPYNSPLHF
j_gene: TRBJ1-6
v_gene: TRBV9
abundance: -
d_gene: -

CDR3nt: TGTGCCAGCAGTGAAGAGACAGGGCTCTATGGCTACACCTTC
CDR3aa: CASSEETGLYGYTF
j_gene: TRBJ1-2
v_gene: TRBV2
abundance: few
d_gene: TRBD1